Described below is a single T cell receptor beta chain sequence and its context. Its matching antigen is unknown. CDR1 SGHTA and CDR2 FQGNSA come from the germline V gene. This CDR3 has 13 residues. Deletions cut 4 bases from V and 6 bases from J, with 11 bases between. These data originate in a study of shared clonotypes between healthy human individuals. Study-wide findings and caveats: It was observed that 4% to 6% of naive CD4 clonotypes were shared across several donors.

Genomic DNA of each subset was evenly split across several immunoSEQ plates. Generated by immunoSEQ multiplex PCR, the TCRdb table keeps only in-frame clones and is missing some. The table lists fewer than 1.6 million clones, 98% of them singletons. This rearrangement joins TRBV7-2 to TRBJ2-3, with D maybe TRBD1 (6 bases). This sequence was found in a man under 40 in good health. Sequencing used naive CD4+ T cells sorted from blood. Subset indicated: CD45RA+ positively selected. As DNA, the CDR3 is TGTGCCAGCAGCTACAGGGAAGGGGATACGCAGTATTTT. Protein product: CASSYREGDTQYF.